These T cell receptor beta chains were read from a single sample in a study of control samples from healthy donors and cancer patients. Profiled with immunoSEQ multiplex PCR; TCRdb holds only in-frame clones, not every one. This sample yields approximately 80,000 clones, of which about 88% are seen a single time; around 6% belongs to the top ten. What was sequenced was blood. The receptor source for this set is a woman in her 50s in good health. CDR3s include the opening cysteine and the closing phenylalanine or tryptophan. A D gene is named only where the DNA matches it firmly. Where a row states a size, it is once, few, many or the class of an expanded clone; other rows omit it.

CASSSPFRDRPYEQYF,TGTGCCAGCAGCTCGCCCTTCCGGGACAGACCCTACGAGCAGTACTTC,TRBD1,TRBV27,TRBJ2-7,-
CASSPSRGRSDTQYF,TGTGCCAGCAGTCCTTCCCGGGGGAGGTCAGATACGCAGTATTTT,-,TRBV7-2,TRBJ2-3,-
CASGVNHNSPLHF,TGTGCCAGCGGGGTCAACCATAATTCACCCCTCCACTTT,-,TRBV25-1,TRBJ1-6,-
CSVDWRGWGNEQFF,TGCAGCGTTGACTGGCGGGGGTGGGGGAATGAGCAGTTCTTC,TRBD2,TRBV29-1,TRBJ2-1,-
CASSPQEGVGKLFF,TGCGCCAGCAGCCCCCAGGAGGGTGTTGGGAAACTGTTTTTT,-,TRBV5-1,TRBJ1-4,-
CSVRTRGAMNTEAFF,TGCAGCGTTCGAACTAGGGGGGCTATGAACACTGAAGCTTTCTTT,-,TRBV29-1,TRBJ1-1,-
CASSQVRGQGPDNIQYF,TGTGCCAGCAGCCAAGTGAGGGGACAGGGGCCTGATAACATTCAGTACTTC,TRBD1,TRBV14,TRBJ2-4,-
CASSLGGENEQFF,TGTGCCAGCAGCTTGGGTGGCGAGAATGAGCAGTTCTTC,-,TRBV5-5,TRBJ2-1,once
CASSLLTSGGPSTDTQYF,TGTGCCAGCAGTTTACTGACTAGCGGGGGGCCTAGCACAGATACGCAGTATTTT,TRBD2,TRBV27,TRBJ2-3,-
CASSEGGLGTGELFF,TGTGCCAGCAGTGAAGGGGGACTTGGTACCGGGGAGCTGTTTTTT,-,TRBV6-1,TRBJ2-2,-
CASSPRQAGGYTF,TGTGCCAGCAGCCCGAGACAGGCCGGTGGCTACACCTTC,-,TRBV25-1,TRBJ1-2,-
CASTRNTDTQYF,TGTGCCAGCACGCGAAACACAGATACGCAGTATTTT,-,TRBV2,TRBJ2-3,few
CASSLGRKTGDSYNEQFF,TGTGCCAGCAGCTTAGGGCGGAAAACAGGGGATTCCTACAATGAGCAGTTCTTC,TRBD1,TRBV11-2,TRBJ2-1,-
CASSLLGQGAFLAFF,TGTGCCAGCAGCTTGCTAGGGCAGGGGGCCTTTTTGGCTTTCTTT,TRBD1,TRBV5-5,TRBJ1-1,few
CASRETGTGELFF,TGCGCCAGCAGGGAAACAGGGACCGGGGAGCTGTTTTTT,-,TRBV10-1,TRBJ2-2,-
CASSDGNYGYTF,TGTGCCAGCAGCGACGGAAACTATGGCTACACCTTC,-,TRBV5-6,TRBJ1-2,-
CASSLSSYEQYF,TGTGCCAGCAGTTTGTCCTCCTACGAGCAGTACTTC,-,TRBV2,TRBJ2-7,-
CASSLSGPFETQYF,TGTGCCAGCAGCCTATCGGGACCATTTGAGACCCAGTACTTC,-,TRBV7-9,TRBJ2-5,-
CAWSTEHYEQYF,TGTGCCTGGAGTACAGAGCATTACGAGCAGTACTTC,-,TRBV30,TRBJ2-7,-
CAWSAQARRDEQFF,TGTGCCTGGAGTGCTCAGGCCCGGAGGGATGAGCAGTTCTTC,-,TRBV30,TRBJ2-1,-
CASSPQSSNTEAFF,TGTGCCAGCAGCCCTCAATCCTCGAACACTGAAGCTTTCTTT,-,TRBV7-9,TRBJ1-1,-
CASSLGTENSNQPQHF,TGTGCCAGCAGCCTAGGGACGGAAAATAGCAATCAGCCCCAGCATTTT,-,TRBV3-1/TRBV3-2,TRBJ1-5,-
CASSRAISYEQYF,TGTGCCAGTAGTAGAGCAATTTCATACGAGCAGTACTTC,-,TRBV19,TRBJ2-7,-
CASSKRGHGGYTF,TGTGCCAGCAGCAAAAGGGGTCATGGAGGCTACACCTTC,-,TRBV9,TRBJ1-2,-
CASSSSPGGGEQFF,TGTGCCAGCAGTTCCTCCCCCGGTGGGGGTGAGCAGTTCTTC,-,TRBV6-5,TRBJ2-1,-
CASSLLGHNQPQHF,TGTGCCAGCAGTTTGTTAGGACACAATCAGCCCCAGCATTTT,-,TRBV6-5,TRBJ1-5,-
CAISESSEVRAFF,TGTGCCATCAGTGAATCTTCGGAGGTGCGGGCTTTCTTT,-,TRBV10-3,TRBJ1-1,once
CASSQGWDGYTF,TGTGCCAGCAGCCAAGGGTGGGATGGCTACACCTTC,-,TRBV14,TRBJ1-2,-
CASSLGGEQGALYGYTF,TGTGCCAGCAGCTTAGGTGGGGAACAGGGGGCGCTTTATGGCTACACCTTC,TRBD1,TRBV7-9,TRBJ1-2,-
CASSQGQGGSGNTIYF,TGCGCCAGCAGCCAGGGACAGGGGGGATCTGGAAACACCATATATTTT,TRBD1,TRBV4-1,TRBJ1-3,-